Listed below are T cell receptor beta chains from one sample, sequenced in a study of early T cells in non-severe SARS-CoV-2 infection. TCRdb re-analysed the 5' RACE reads in MiXCR, keeping a single row per CDR3 protein. The sample yields some 66,000 distinct CDR3 sequences, about 13% seen once. Sequencing used whole blood. These receptors all stem from an adult who was a healthcare worker with PCR-confirmed SARS-CoV-2 infection or an uninfected control (not recorded which). The CDR3 runs from the conserved cysteine through the conserved F or W. The order of the fields is clone size, J gene, D gene, V gene, CDR3 DNA, CDR3 protein. D genes are given only for firm matches. Some rows mark clone size as missing; the rest say once, few, many or name a class of expanded clone.

>few|TRBJ2-1|-|TRBV6-2/TRBV6-3
TGTGCCAGCAGTCTATCCTACAATGAGCAGTTCTTC
CASSLSYNEQFF
>-|TRBJ2-7|-|TRBV6-5
TGTGCCAGCAGTTCCTCCGACAGGCACCACTCCTACGAGCAGTACTTC
CASSSSDRHHSYEQYF
>many|TRBJ2-4|-|TRBV29-1
TGCAGCGTCCGGCAAACCTTAGCCAAAAACATTCAGTACTTC
CSVRQTLAKNIQYF
>-|TRBJ2-3|-|TRBV29-1
TGCAGCGTTGAGGGCCTTACGTTTAGCACAGATACGCAGTATTTT
CSVEGLTFSTDTQYF
>few|TRBJ1-4|-|TRBV29-1
TGCAGCGCCACAGGACCCAATGAAAAACTGTTTTTT
CSATGPNEKLFF
>few|TRBJ2-2|TRBD1|TRBV27
TGTGCCAGCAGTTTATTATTGATAGGGGGCAACACCGGGGAGCTGTTTTTT
CASSLLLIGGNTGELFF
>many|TRBJ2-1|TRBD2|TRBV20-1
TGCAGTGCTACCCTAGCGGGTCTCTACAATGAGCAGTTCTTC
CSATLAGLYNEQFF
>-|TRBJ1-1|-|TRBV18
TGTGCCAGCTCACCACTTCCTTGGAACGAGGGGATGAACACTGAAGCTTTCTTT
CASSPLPWNEGMNTEAFF
>few|TRBJ2-3|TRBD2|TRBV20-1
TGCAGTGCTGGAAAACTAGCGGGAAGCACAGATACGCAGTATTTT
CSAGKLAGSTDTQYF
>-|TRBJ2-7|TRBD1|TRBV6-2/TRBV6-3
TGTGCCAGCAGTCGTTCAGGGGGCGGGAACGAGCAGTACTTC
CASSRSGGGNEQYF
>many|TRBJ2-7|-|TRBV7-8
TGTGCCAGCAGTCCCGGACGATTCTCCTACGAGCAGTACTTC
CASSPGRFSYEQYF
>-|TRBJ1-1|TRBD1|TRBV4-2
TGTGCCAGCAGCCATTCAGGGACAGGGGCAGAAGCTTTCTTT
CASSHSGTGAEAFF
>many|TRBJ2-3|TRBD2|TRBV5-1
TGCGCCAGCAGCCCTGGGACTAGCGGGAAGATCACAGATACGCAGTATTTT
CASSPGTSGKITDTQYF
>many|TRBJ2-7|-|TRBV27
TGTGCCAGCAGTTTGGTCCAGGCCCCATCCTACGAGCAGTACTTC
CASSLVQAPSYEQYF
>-|TRBJ2-3|-|TRBV5-1
TGCGCCAGCAGCCGCACCTCGGGCGCTGATACGCAGTATTTT
CASSRTSGADTQYF
>-|TRBJ1-1|-|TRBV7-9
TGTGCCAGCAGCTCTCTGCGGGGTGGCACTGAAGCTTTCTTT
CASSSLRGGTEAFF
>many|TRBJ1-1|TRBD1|TRBV10-3
TGTGCCATCACTGAGGGGGCACGGACTGAAGCTTTCTTT
CAITEGARTEAFF
>few|TRBJ1-1|-|TRBV6-6
TGTGCCAGCAGTCCCCGGAACACTGAAGCTTTCTTT
CASSPRNTEAFF
>many|TRBJ1-5|-|TRBV6-2/TRBV6-3
TGTGCCAGCAAACCCAACGGGAGCAATCAGCCCCAGCATTTT
CASKPNGSNQPQHF
>few|TRBJ1-6|TRBD1|TRBV27
TGTGCCAGCAGTACCGGACAGGCCAGCTCCTATAATTCACCCCTCCACTTT
CASSTGQASSYNSPLHF
>-|TRBJ2-7|-|TRBV7-2
TGTGCCAGCAGCCCTACAGAATACGAGCAGTACTTC
CASSPTEYEQYF
>-|TRBJ2-1|TRBD2|TRBV2
TGTGCCAGCAGTGAAGCACGAGGGACTAGCGGGAAGGATGAGCAGTTCTTC
CASSEARGTSGKDEQFF
>-|TRBJ2-2|TRBD1|TRBV10-3
TGTGCCATCACTACGCAGGGACAGGGGAACGGGGAGCTGATTTTT
CAITTQGQGNGELIF
>-|TRBJ1-4|-|TRBV20-1
TGCAGTGCCTCAGCAACCGGGACCCTCGGGACTAATGAAAAACTGTTTTTT
CSASATGTLGTNEKLFF
>-|TRBJ2-7|-|TRBV27
TGTGCCAGCAGAAAGGCCGGGACAACTTACGAGCAGTACTTC
CASRKAGTTYEQYF
>-|TRBJ1-1|-|TRBV29-1
TGCAGCGTTGAGGTGAACACTGAAGCTTTCTTT
CSVEVNTEAFF
>-|TRBJ2-2|-|TRBV3-1
TGTGCCAGCAGCCAAGCCACCGGGGAGCTGTTTTTT
CASSQATGELFF
>few|TRBJ2-1|-|TRBV11-3
TGTGCCAGCAACACTCGACTTAATCGGTTCTTC
CASNTRLNRFF
>-|TRBJ2-7|TRBD1|TRBV27
TGTGCCAGCATTCTAGACAGGGGGCTCTACGAGCAGTACTTC
CASILDRGLYEQYF
>many|TRBJ1-1|-|TRBV7-9
TGTGCCAGCAGCTTAGTAAACGGCAGCCCTGAAGCTTTCTTT
CASSLVNGSPEAFF
>few|TRBJ2-3|TRBD2|TRBV5-6
TGTGCCAGCAGCTTTGTCCGCGGGAGTGGGGGAGATACGCAGTATTTT
CASSFVRGSGGDTQYF
>-|TRBJ2-3|-|TRBV19
TGTGCCAGTAAAGAGGGATCTAGCACAGATACGCAGTATTTT
CASKEGSSTDTQYF
>many|TRBJ2-2|-|TRBV7-3
TGTGCCAGCAGCAAAAGCCCGGGTCGGACCGGGGAGCTGTTTTTT
CASSKSPGRTGELFF
>few|TRBJ2-3|-|TRBV20-1
TGCAGTGCCAGATGGGGGAGTACCACAGATACGCAGTATTTT
CSARWGSTTDTQYF
>-|TRBJ2-1|-|TRBV11-1
TGTGCCAGCAGTAAACCTTCCTACAATGAGCAGTTCTTC
CASSKPSYNEQFF
>many|TRBJ2-5|TRBD1|TRBV20-1
TGCAGTGCTGGATTTCAACAGGGGGCCCTACAAGAGACCCAGTACTTC
CSAGFQQGALQETQYF
>-|TRBJ1-2|-|TRBV20-1
TGCAGTGCTAGTAACAGGACTAACTATGGCTACACCTTC
CSASNRTNYGYTF
>few|TRBJ2-3|TRBD2|TRBV6-5
TGTGCCAGCACGCCGGGGGGGACGAATACAGATACGCAGTATTTT
CASTPGGTNTDTQYF
>many|TRBJ1-1|TRBD1|TRBV18
TGTGCCAGCTCACCAACAGGGGGATTGATGAACACTGAAGCTTTCTTT
CASSPTGGLMNTEAFF
>few|TRBJ1-1|-|TRBV28
TGTGCCACCCTGGGGGACAACCAAGCTTTCTTT
CATLGDNQAFF
>-|TRBJ2-7|-|TRBV29-1
TGCAGCGTAGGGAGAGGCAGGGGCTACGAGCAGTACTTC
CSVGRGRGYEQYF
>-|TRBJ2-5|-|TRBV20-1
TGCAGTGCTATTCTCGGGGAGACCCAGTACTTC
CSAILGETQYF
>-|TRBJ2-1|-|TRBV11-1
TGTGCCAGCAGCCCAACCGACTTCCTAGCAGACCACAATGAGCAGTTCTTC
CASSPTDFLADHNEQFF
>-|TRBJ2-3|TRBD2|TRBV5-1
TGCGCCAGCAGCTTGGTAGCGGGCTACGGGACAGATACGCAGTATTTT
CASSLVAGYGTDTQYF
>many|TRBJ2-5|-|TRBV11-2
TGTGCCAGCAGCTGGTCTGATAGGGTTGGGGAGACCCAGTACTTC
CASSWSDRVGETQYF
>-|TRBJ2-7|-|TRBV6-1
TGTGCCAGCACGGAGACTACGTTAACCTACGAGCAGTACTTC
CASTETTLTYEQYF
>many|TRBJ1-5|-|TRBV12-3/TRBV12-4
TGTGCCAGCAGTTTAATAGGGGCCGAGGTCGGCCAGCCCCAGCATTTT
CASSLIGAEVGQPQHF